This passage covers 23 T cell receptor beta chains from one sample sequenced in a study of tumor-infiltrating lymphocytes in primary liver carcinoma. The authors made TCR beta cDNA from around 500 ng total RNA with a constant-region primer. Libraries for TCR beta were built through three nested multiplex PCR rounds, which together made up a slightly modified ARM-PCR procedure. The two initial PCR rounds, 9 to 11 cycles each, used TRBV1-TRBV30 forward and C-beta reverse primers. MiXCR, run by TCRdb on the multiplex PCR reads, gives a single entry per CDR3 protein. The sample consists of approximately 80,000 distinct CDR3 sequences, 65% to 75% of them appearing once. For each extraction, RNA and DNA were obtained together from around 20-30 mg of unsorted bulk tissue. Material for sequencing was tumor-adjacent normal liver tissue. These TCRs come from a man aged 35 to 55 with primary liver carcinoma and hepatitis B virus infection.

As for this clonotype: The CDR3 does not close with the conserved phenylalanine or tryptophan, likely indicating a read error. The gene calls are TRBV6-6 and TRBJ1-5; tentative D call: TRBD1 (6 bases). The CDR3 contains 14 residues. CDR1 is MNHNY and CDR2 is SVGAGI in the germline V gene (reference sequence). The DNA for the CDR3 is TGTGCCAGCACCATAGGGGGGGTGAATCAGCCTCAGCATGTT. This codes for CASTIGGVNQPQHV.

With respect to this clonotype: The CDR3 does not close with the conserved phenylalanine or tryptophan, likely indicating a read error. CDR3 DNA: TGTGTCAGCAGCTTGATTGGGACGGGAGGCTACACCTTA. This sequence encodes CVSSLIGTGGYTL. The genes are TRBV5-6 and TRBJ1-2; possibly TRBD1 for D (5 bases). Germline V gene data show CDR1 as SGHDT and CDR2 as YYEEEE. The CDR3 has 13 residues.

The rearrangement links TRBV28 to TRBJ2-7; 8 bases fit TRBD2. Germline V lookup: CDR1 MDHEN, CDR2 SYDVKM. The trim removed 6 bases at V and 4 bases at J, leaving 8 bases unmatched. CDR3 length: 14 residues. CDR3 region: CASSLPAGAYEQYF. The DNA of the CDR3 is TGTGCCAGCAGCTTACCAGCGGGAGCTTACGAGCAGTACTTC. Supplemented by reference TRBV28 and TRBJ2-7, the full variable domain reads DVKVTQSSRYLVKRTGEKVFLECVQDMDHENMFWYRQDPGLGLRLIYFSYDVKMKEKGDIPEGYSVSREKKERFSLILESASTNQTSMYLCASSLPAGAYEQYFGPGTRLTVT.

Concerning this clonotype: At one end the junction does not follow the germline gene, possibly because of a read error. The chain uses TRBV6-1 and TRBJ2-2; possible D gene TRBD2, 5 bases. The germline gives CDR1 MNHNS, CDR2 SASEGT. The CDR3 consists of 15 residues. CDR3 protein: CANSDGSGGTGELLF. The CDR3 DNA is TGTGCCAACAGTGATGGGTCCGGAGGCACCGGGGAGCTGTTATTT.

For this clonotype: One end of the junction fails to match germline, which may point to a read error. The genes are TRBV6-5 and TRBJ2-5; no definite D call. Germline V gene lookup returns CDR1 MNHEY and CDR2 SVGAGI. CDR3 length: 15 amino acids. The CDR3 bases are TGTGCCAGCAGTTACAGCTGGTATGCACAAGTGACCCAGTACTTC. Residues: CASSYSWYAQVTQYF.

A word on this clonotype: The junction shows a germline mismatch at one end, possibly a read error. The V call is TRBV6-5, the J call TRBJ1-6; no reliable D call. This CDR3 has 9 amino acids. Germline values: CDR1 MNHEY, CDR2 SVGAGI. This CDR3 is CTSSRPLHF. CDR3 sequence (DNA): TGTACCAGCAGCCGCCCCCTCCACTTT.

This clonotype was seen a single time. A read error may explain this, as a much larger clone is one base away. This sequence joins TRBV24-1 and TRBJ1-2; perhaps TRBD1 as D (5 bases). The CDR3 covers 12 residues. V shed 3 bases and J shed 13 bases, with 14 bases lying between them. CDR1 and CDR2 (germline): KGHDR, SFDVKD. The CDR3 nucleotides are TGTGCCACCAGTGATATAGGGATAGGGACCACCTTC. This encodes CATSDIGIGTTF.

Details on this clonotype: The conserved phenylalanine or tryptophan is not found at the CDR3 terminus, so this likely reflects a read error. The chain recombines TRBV12-3 or TRBV12-4 with TRBJ2-4, with a possible D match to TRBD1 (5 bases). The germline V and J ends were trimmed by 2 bases and 0 bases, with 17 bases remaining between them. CDR3 length: 18 residues. The CDR3 nucleotides are TGTGCCAGCAGTTTATGGGGTGGGGTGGACATAGCCAAAAACATTCAGTACTTA. Its protein is CASSLWGGVDIAKNIQYL.

Points on this clonotype: At one boundary the junction diverges from the germline segment, which might be a read error. This chain links TRBV11-2 with TRBJ2-7; 9 bases map to TRBD2. CDR1 is SGHAT, CDR2 FQNNGV, per germline. This CDR3 region has 15 residues. CDR3 region: CASRYFLAGPRERYF. CDR3 nucleotide sequence: TGTGCCAGCAGATACTTTCTAGCGGGGCCCAGGGAGCGGTACTTC.

Comments on this clonotype: The conserved phenylalanine or tryptophan is not found at the CDR3 terminus, so this likely reflects a read error. The chain has TRBV4-2 and TRBJ2-7; D is perhaps TRBD2 (6 bases). The CDR3 covers 15 residues. The germline V gene encodes CDR1 LGHNA and CDR2 YNFKEQ. V was trimmed by 4 bases and J by 4 bases, leaving 17 bases between them. The CDR3 DNA reads as TGTGCCAGCAGCCGAGATGCGGGGCCCCCTTACGAGCAGTACTCC. Translating gives CASSRDAGPPYEQYS.

This clonotype was observed at least ten times. The CDR3 sequence: CASRDTDTQYF. CDR3 bases: TGTGCCAGCAGGGACACAGATACGCAGTATTTT. V gene TRBV6-5 combines with J gene TRBJ2-3; D gene unclear. Germline-derived CDR1 and CDR2 are MNHEY and SVGAGI. Trimming pared 6 bases from V and 2 bases from J, leaving 3 bases between. This CDR3 spans 11 amino acids.

About this clonotype: The junction does not match germline at one end; this may be a read error. This sequence joins TRBV14 and TRBJ2-1, with 8 bases matching TRBD2. The CDR3 spans 16 residues. The germline V gene encodes CDR1 SGHDN and CDR2 FVKESK. The CDR3 DNA follows: TGTACCAGCAGTGCCGTAGCGGGAAGGGTGAACAATGAGCAGTTCTTC. It encodes CTSSAVAGRVNNEQFF.

Ten or more counts support this clonotype. DNA of the CDR3: TGCAGCGTTGAAACAGGGGGCAATCAGCCCCAGCATTTT. Its protein product is CSVETGGNQPQHF. The V and J genes are TRBV29-1 and TRBJ1-5; 7 bases align to TRBD1. The CDR3 loop spans 13 amino acids. The germline gives CDR1 SQVTM, CDR2 ANQGSEA. V trimming: 2 bases; J trimming: 2 bases; junction bases outside the gene matches: 0.

This CDR3 reads CAITRQVNTEAFF. CDR3 bases: TGTGCCATCACCAGACAGGTGAACACTGAAGCTTTCTTT. The chain couples TRBV10-3 to TRBJ1-1; weak D call: TRBD1 (6 bases). Trimming stripped 7 bases from V and 0 bases from J, with 9 bases between. The germline CDR1 and CDR2 sequences are ENHRY and SYGVKD. CDR3 size: 13 residues.

Concerning this clonotype: With a much larger clone just one base away, this may be a read error. The chain recombines TRBV11-3 with TRBJ2-1; possible D gene TRBD1, 5 bases. Germline CDR1 and CDR2: SGHNT and YENEEA. The CDR3 length is 16 residues. The CDR3 region is CANSLGVSPRYNEQFF. The CDR3 bases are TGTGCCAACAGCTTAGGGGTGTCCCCTAGGTACAATGAGCAGTTCTTC.

Details on this clonotype: The DNA is omitted, as the CDR3 cannot be located on it reliably, and the CDR3 follows TCRdb's listing. The J gene is TRBJ1-2, the V gene TRBV29-1; the D call of TRBD1 is as the table states it, not checked on the DNA. Germline lookup yields CDR1 SQVTM and CDR2 ANQGSEA. The CDR3 extends over 13 residues, inclusive of both ends. CDR3: CSLEAQGTYGCTF.

CDR3 sequence (DNA): TGTGCCAGCGGCTCGTACGGGCCAGTACAAGAGACCCAGTACTTC. It codes for CASGSYGPVQETQYF. The rearrangement joins TRBV5-5 to TRBJ2-5, with no clear D. CDR1 is SGHKS, CDR2 YYEKEE, per germline (reference sequence). Trimming took 7 bases from V and 2 from J, leaving 18 bases between them. The CDR3 is 15 amino acids.

With respect to this clonotype: One junction end disagrees with the germline gene, perhaps due to a read error. The V call is TRBV6-5, the J call TRBJ2-3; TRBD2 matches 12 bases. The germline V gene has CDR1 MNHEY and CDR2 SVGAGI. CDR3 length equals 15 residues. The CDR3 DNA reads TGTGCCGGCAACCCAGGACTAGCGGGAACAGATACACAGTATTTT. Amino acid sequence: CAGNPGLAGTDTQYF.

Details on this clonotype: At one end, the junction sequence differs from germline, possibly due to a read error. This chain connects TRBV6-6 to TRBJ1-5; TRBD1 might be the D (5 bases). The CDR3 has 17 amino acids. Germline lookup yields CDR1 MNHNY and CDR2 SVGAGI (reference sequence). In DNA form, the CDR3 reads TGTGCCTGCAGTTACTCGAGAGCCCGGGACAGCAATCAGCCCCAGCATTTT. Protein product: CACSYSRARDSNQPQHF.

In the case of this clonotype: The junction differs from germline at one of its ends, possibly a read error. The chain joins TRBV12-3 or TRBV12-4 to TRBJ2-1; D is unresolved. The CDR3 is 16 amino acids. Here the CDR3 DNA reads TGTGCCAGCAGTCCTTTGTTCGGACGGTTCTACAATAAGCAGATCTTC. Amino acid sequence: CASSPLFGRFYNKQIF.

The V and J genes are TRBV2 and TRBJ2-6; D is undetermined. Germline V gene lookup returns CDR1 SNHLY and CDR2 FYNNEI. This CDR3 is 13 amino acids long. V was clipped by 11 bases and J by 0 bases, with 8 bases between them. The DNA of the CDR3 is TGTGCCTCCGTAGTCTCTGGGGCCAACGTCCTGACTTTC. This translates into CASVVSGANVLTF. Looking up the rest from reference TRBV2 and TRBJ2-6 gives the full variable domain: EPEVTQTPSHQVTQMGQEVILRCVPISNHLYFYWYRQILGQKVEFLVSFYNNEISEKSEIFDDQFSVERPDGSNFTLKIRSTKLEDSAMYFCASVVSGANVLTFGAGSRLTVL.

The V and J genes are TRBV12-3 or TRBV12-4 and TRBJ1-1, with D perhaps matching TRBD1 (6 bases). The CDR3 is 14 residues long. V shed 4 bases and J shed 4 bases, with 13 bases lying between them. CDR3 in amino acids: CASSSIGGFTEAFF. Here the CDR3 DNA reads TGTGCCAGCAGTTCCATAGGGGGATTCACTGAAGCTTTCTTT.

A word on this clonotype: This clone may be a read error of a much larger clone one base away. The CDR3 bases are TGTGCCAGCAGCCCTTACCTGCTGGGCCAGGACCAAGGGACCCAGTACTTC. This translates into CASSPYLLGQDQGTQYF. This chain uses TRBV5-6 with TRBJ2-5, with D unresolved. CDR1 and CDR2 (germline): SGHDT, YYEEEE. The CDR3 has 17 residues.